These 18 T cell receptor beta chains share one sample of origin, sequenced in a study of OX40 agonist ivuxolimab in advanced cancers. Repertoires were generated with immunoSEQ multiplex PCR, while TCRdb's copy carries only in-frame clones and drops some. The data hold approximately 20,000 clones, with more than 70% observed a single time. The source was CD4+ or CD8+ T cells sorted from blood, collected in a trial of the OX40 agonist ivuxolimab. These receptor sequences come from an adult with an advanced solid tumor such as melanoma, head and neck, liver or kidney cancer.

J is TRBJ1-6 and V is TRBV27; no firm D call. Germline CDR1 MNHEY, CDR2 SMNVEV (reference sequence). V was shortened by 3 bases and J by 0 bases, with 12 bases between the two germline ends. The CDR3 has 17 amino acids. CDR3 residues: CASSFLSQSSYNSPLHF. CDR3 nucleotides: TGTGCCAGCAGTTTCTTGTCCCAGAGCTCCTATAATTCACCCCTCCACTTT.

The J gene is TRBJ2-1, the V gene TRBV7-9; TRBD2 aligns across 9 bases. Germline assignment: CDR1 SEHNR and CDR2 FQNEAQ (reference sequence). The trim removed 5 bases at V and 4 bases at J, leaving 9 bases unmatched. There are 16 residues in the CDR3. CDR3 in amino acids: CASSPQREAAYNEQFF. The DNA for the CDR3 is TGTGCCAGCAGCCCACAGCGGGAGGCGGCATACAATGAGCAGTTCTTC.

The chain recombines TRBV7-9 with TRBJ1-1, with 9 nucleotides matching TRBD1. V lost 3 bases to trimming and J lost 5 bases; unmatched junction nucleotides: 13. Looked up from germline, CDR1 is SEHNR and CDR2 is FQNEAQ (reference sequence). The CDR3 spans 17 residues. CDR3 amino acids: CASSFNRGLEGGTEAFF. The CDR3 DNA reads TGTGCCAGCAGCTTCAACAGGGGGCTGGAAGGAGGGACTGAAGCTTTCTTT.

This clone appeared a few times. The chain has TRBV6-6 and TRBJ2-1, with 10 bases lining up with TRBD1. CDR3 length: 12 amino acids. V dropped 4 bases and J dropped 14; count of bases not matched to a gene: 5. Germline V gives CDR1 MNHNY, CDR2 SVGAGI (reference sequence). The CDR3 coding sequence is TGTGCCAGCAGTTGGACAGGGGGTGGGGAGTTCTTC. Translating it yields CASSWTGGGEFF.

The chain joins TRBV18 to TRBJ2-4, with 12 bases lining up with TRBD2. This CDR3 is built from 16 residues. J was trimmed by 6 bases and V by 5 bases; bases with no gene match: 8. Germline V CDR1 and CDR2: KGHSH, LQKENI. CDR3 residues: CASSEGLAGYTNIQYF. The CDR3, as DNA: TGTGCCAGCTCAGAGGGACTAGCGGGTTACACAAACATTCAGTACTTC.

This chain joins TRBV5-1 and TRBJ1-2, with a tentative D call TRBD1 (6 bases). CDR1 and CDR2 (germline): SGHRS, YFSETQ. This CDR3 is built from 14 residues. Trimming shortened V by 4 bases and J by 4 bases, and 14 bases separated the two germline ends. The CDR3 here is CASSPTPGAYGYTF. CDR3 bases: TGCGCCAGCAGCCCGACCCCAGGGGCCTATGGCTACACCTTC.

This clone was counted between two and nine times. This chain connects TRBV7-9 to TRBJ2-3; D ambiguous. The CDR3 sequence is 14 residues long. Germline CDR1 reads SEHNR; CDR2 reads FQNEAQ (reference sequence). Trimming shortened V by 1 base and J by 1 base, and 6 bases separated the two germline ends. The chain's CDR3 is CASSLGSRTDTQYF. The DNA of the CDR3 is TGTGCCAGCAGCTTAGGTTCGCGCACAGATACGCAGTATTTT.

CDR3 bases: TGTGCCAGCAGCATCGTTGGGTGGGGGACCGGCGAGCAGTACTTC. It is translated as CASSIVGWGTGEQYF. J is TRBJ2-7 and V is TRBV27; D assignment may be TRBD1 or TRBD2 (5 bases each). CDR1 MNHEY and CDR2 SMNVEV come from the germline V gene (reference sequence). Trimming removed 6 bases from V and 6 bases from J, with 21 bases in between. The CDR3 loop spans 15 amino acids.

The chain couples TRBV9 to TRBJ2-7; D is possibly TRBD2 (6 bases). This CDR3 spans 15 amino acids. The V end was cut by 4 bases, the J end by 5 bases, with 19 bases between. Germline V CDR1 and CDR2: SGDLS, YYNGEE. The CDR3 bases are TGTGCCAGCAGCAAACAAGGGCGGGGACCTCACGAGCAGTACTTC. It is translated as CASSKQGRGPHEQYF.

The chain joins TRBV6-1 to TRBJ2-1; TRBD2 matches at 13 bases. This CDR3 is built from 15 residues. Per germline, CDR1 MNHNS and CDR2 SASEGT. J lost 6 bases, V lost 1 base, and 0 bases had no gene match. The CDR3 spells CASSEGTSGSNEQFF. The CDR3 DNA sequence: TGTGCCAGCAGTGAAGGGACTAGCGGGAGCAATGAGCAGTTCTTC.

This rearrangement joins TRBV4-3 to TRBJ2-1; 11 bases are a match to TRBD2. The V gene's germline CDR1 is LGHNA and CDR2 YSLEER. The J segment lost 9 bases and the V segment lost 0 bases, leaving 7 bases of the junction unmatched. CDR3 length: 16 residues. CDR3 DNA sequence: TGCGCCAGCAGCCAAGATCTTAGCGGGAGGGCCGCTGAGCAGTTCTTC. It specifies CASSQDLSGRAAEQFF.

This rearrangement joins TRBV21-1 to TRBJ1-1. TRBV21-1 is shown as a pseudogene. The CDR3 has 12 amino acids. DNA for the CDR3: TGTGCCAGCGGCTACGGCGGGACTGAAGCTTTCTTT. Protein sequence: CASGYGGTEAFF.

The CDR3 DNA is TGTGCCAGCAGCCAGGCGGGCGGGCGGGAGACCCAGTACTTC. Translated, it gives CASSQAGGRETQYF. V and J are TRBV9 and TRBJ2-5, with D perhaps TRBD2 (5 bases). The CDR3 extends over 14 amino acids. V was trimmed by 4 bases and J by 5 bases, leaving 15 bases between them. Germline lookup yields CDR1 SGDLS and CDR2 YYNGEE.

The J gene is TRBJ2-5, the V gene TRBV4-2; 8 bases map to TRBD2. There are 16 residues in the CDR3. Germline CDR1 reads LGHNA; CDR2 reads YNFKEQ. Trimming cost V 3 bases and J 5 bases; bases outside gene matches: 11. In DNA, the CDR3 is TGTGCCAGCAGCCATCCAAAGCGGGAGTTTGGGGAGACCCAGTACTTC. This codes for CASSHPKREFGETQYF.

The chain links TRBV6-1 to TRBJ2-7; D not certain. With 3 bases removed from V and 2 bases from J, the gap between germline ends came to 11 bases. CDR1 and CDR2 from the germline V gene are MNHNS and SASEGT. The CDR3 has 14 residues. The CDR3 region is CASSDWARTYEQYF. In nucleotides, the CDR3 is TGTGCCAGCAGTGATTGGGCGAGAACCTACGAGCAGTACTTC.

The chain uses TRBV4-3 and TRBJ2-1; 13 positions match TRBD2. This CDR3 is built from 16 residues. V dropped 0 bases and J dropped 8; count of bases not matched to a gene: 4. Germline-derived CDR1 and CDR2 are LGHNA and YSLEER. The CDR3 loop is CASSQDTSGRAYEQFF. In DNA form, the CDR3 reads TGCGCCAGCAGCCAAGATACTAGCGGGAGGGCCTATGAGCAGTTCTTC.

V usage is TRBV5-6 and J usage is TRBJ1-4; no clear D gene. This CDR3 spans 15 amino acids. V gave up 0 bases and J gave up 6 bases, with 12 bases separating them. Germline CDR1 reads SGHDT; CDR2 reads YYEEEE. CDR3 protein: CASSLAKGLDEKLFF. CDR3 in DNA: TGTGCCAGCAGCTTGGCCAAAGGGCTCGATGAAAAACTGTTTTTT.

This clone was detected only once. The chain carries TRBV28 and TRBJ2-5; 7 nucleotides agree with TRBD1. Germline values: CDR1 MDHEN, CDR2 SYDVKM. With 6 bases clipped from V and 2 bases from J, the junction kept 3 bases outside the gene matches. The CDR3 length is 13 residues. The CDR3 DNA sequence: TGTGCCAGCAGGGGGACAGTACAAGAGACCCAGTACTTC. Amino acids: CASRGTVQETQYF.